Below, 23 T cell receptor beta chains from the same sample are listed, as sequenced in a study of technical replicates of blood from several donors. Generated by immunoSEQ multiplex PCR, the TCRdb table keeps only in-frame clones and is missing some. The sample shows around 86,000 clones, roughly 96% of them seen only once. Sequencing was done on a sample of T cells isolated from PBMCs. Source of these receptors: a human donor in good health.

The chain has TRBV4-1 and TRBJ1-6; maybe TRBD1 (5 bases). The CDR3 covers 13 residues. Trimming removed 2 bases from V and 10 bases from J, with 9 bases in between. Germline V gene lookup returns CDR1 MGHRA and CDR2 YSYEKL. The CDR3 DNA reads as TGCGCCAGCAGCCAAATTCAGGGCTCACCCCTCCACTTT. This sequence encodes CASSQIQGSPLHF.

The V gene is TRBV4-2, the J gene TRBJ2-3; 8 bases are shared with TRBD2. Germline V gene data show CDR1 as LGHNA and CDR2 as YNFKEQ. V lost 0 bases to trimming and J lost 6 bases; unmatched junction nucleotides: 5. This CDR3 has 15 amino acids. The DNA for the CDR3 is TGTGCCAGCAGCCAAGATAGCGGGATGGGGGATACGCAGTATTTT. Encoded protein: CASSQDSGMGDTQYF.

CDR3 region: CASRLAGGPPSYNEQFF. The DNA for the CDR3 is TGTGCCAGCAGGCTAGCGGGAGGTCCCCCCTCCTACAATGAGCAGTTCTTC. V usage is TRBV28 and J usage is TRBJ2-1; 11 bases fit TRBD2. The V gene end was trimmed by 6 bases and the J gene end by 0 bases; junction bases not matched to a gene: 7. Looked up from germline, CDR1 is MDHEN and CDR2 is SYDVKM. The CDR3 contains 17 residues.

CDR3: CASSLSGTGRGELFF. DNA for the CDR3: TGTGCCAGCAGCTTAAGCGGGACAGGAAGAGGGGAGCTGTTTTTT. J is TRBJ2-2 and V is TRBV7-3, with 8 bases identical to TRBD1. Germline CDR1 and CDR2: SGHTA and FQGTGA. The CDR3 consists of 15 residues. J gave up 8 bases and V 1 base, and 6 bases lay outside the gene matches.

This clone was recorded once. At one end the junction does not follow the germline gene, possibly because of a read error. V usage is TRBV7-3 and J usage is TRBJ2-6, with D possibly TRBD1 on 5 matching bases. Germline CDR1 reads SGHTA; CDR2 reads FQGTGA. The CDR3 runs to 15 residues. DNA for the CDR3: TGTGCCAGCAGCTACGTGTCTACTGGGGCCAATGTCCTGACTTTC. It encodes CASSYVSTGANVLTF. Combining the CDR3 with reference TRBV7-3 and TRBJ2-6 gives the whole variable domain GAGVSQTPSNKVTEKGKYVELRCDPISGHTALYWYRQSLGQGPEFLIYFQGTGAADDSGLPNDRFFAVRPEGSVSTLKIQRTERGDSAVYLCASSYVSTGANVLTFGAGSRLTVL.

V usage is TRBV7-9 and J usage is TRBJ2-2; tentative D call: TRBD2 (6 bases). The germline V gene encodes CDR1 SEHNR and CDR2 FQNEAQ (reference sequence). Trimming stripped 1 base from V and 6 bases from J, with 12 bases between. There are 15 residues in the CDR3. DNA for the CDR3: TGTGCCAGCAGCTTAGACGGGAGTTCGTCCGGGGAGCTGTTTTTT. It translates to CASSLDGSSSGELFF.

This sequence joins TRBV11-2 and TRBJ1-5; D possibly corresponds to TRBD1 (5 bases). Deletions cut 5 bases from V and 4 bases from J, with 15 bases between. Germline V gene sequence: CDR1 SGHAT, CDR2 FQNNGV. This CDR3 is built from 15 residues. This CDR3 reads CASSREIRGNQPQHF. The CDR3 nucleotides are TGTGCCAGCAGCCGCGAGATCCGGGGGAATCAGCCCCAGCATTTT. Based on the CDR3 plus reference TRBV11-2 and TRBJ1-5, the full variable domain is EAGVAQSPRYKIIEKRQSVAFWCNPISGHATLYWYQQILGQGPKLLIQFQNNGVVDDSQLPKDRFSAERLKGVDSTLKIQPAKLEDSAVYLCASSREIRGNQPQHFGDGTRLSIL.

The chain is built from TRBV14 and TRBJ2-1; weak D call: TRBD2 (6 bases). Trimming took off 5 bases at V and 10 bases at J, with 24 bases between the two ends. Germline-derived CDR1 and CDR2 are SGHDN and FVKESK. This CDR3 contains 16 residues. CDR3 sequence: CASSELGREPHLEQFF. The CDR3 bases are TGTGCCAGCAGCGAATTGGGGCGGGAACCACACCTAGAGCAGTTCTTC.

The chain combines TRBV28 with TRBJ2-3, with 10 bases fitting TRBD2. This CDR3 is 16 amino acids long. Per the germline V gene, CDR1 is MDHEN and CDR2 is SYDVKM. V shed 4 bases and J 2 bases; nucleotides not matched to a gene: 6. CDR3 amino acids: CASSSASGSTTDTQYF. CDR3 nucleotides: TGTGCCAGCAGTTCTGCTAGCGGGAGTACCACAGATACGCAGTATTTT.

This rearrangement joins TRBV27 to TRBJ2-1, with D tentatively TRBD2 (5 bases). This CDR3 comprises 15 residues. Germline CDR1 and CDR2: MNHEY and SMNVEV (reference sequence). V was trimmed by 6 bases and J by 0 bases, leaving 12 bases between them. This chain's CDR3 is CASSPLAGSYNEQFF. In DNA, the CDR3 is TGTGCCAGCAGCCCCCTAGCCGGCTCCTACAATGAGCAGTTCTTC.

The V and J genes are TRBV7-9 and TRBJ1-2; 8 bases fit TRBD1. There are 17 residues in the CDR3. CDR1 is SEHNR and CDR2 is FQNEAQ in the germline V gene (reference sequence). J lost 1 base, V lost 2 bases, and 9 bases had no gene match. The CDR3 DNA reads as TGTGCCAGCAGCTTAACAGGGACAGGCGGGGATAACTATGGCTACACCTTC. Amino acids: CASSLTGTGGDNYGYTF.

CDR3 sequence: CASSYSGTGYQPQHF. CDR3 sequence (DNA): TGTGCCAGCAGTTACTCTGGGACAGGGTATCAGCCCCAGCATTTT. The chain combines TRBV6-5 with TRBJ1-5; TRBD1 matches at 9 bases. The junction had 2 bases not matched to a gene; V was cut back by 0 bases and J by 5 bases. The germline CDR1 and CDR2 sequences are MNHEY and SVGAGI. The CDR3 loop spans 15 amino acids.

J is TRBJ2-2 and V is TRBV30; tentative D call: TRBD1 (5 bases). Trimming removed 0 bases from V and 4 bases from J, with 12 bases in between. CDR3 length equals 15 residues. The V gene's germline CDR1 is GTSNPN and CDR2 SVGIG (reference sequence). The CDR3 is CAWSVSAGFTGELFF. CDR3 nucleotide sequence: TGTGCCTGGAGTGTATCGGCAGGGTTCACCGGGGAGCTGTTTTTT.

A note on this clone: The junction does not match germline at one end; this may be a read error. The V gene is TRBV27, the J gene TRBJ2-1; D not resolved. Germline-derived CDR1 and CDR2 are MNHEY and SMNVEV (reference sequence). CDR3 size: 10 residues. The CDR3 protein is CASSLSRPIF. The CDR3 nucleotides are TGTGCCAGCAGTTTATCGAGGCCAATCTTC.

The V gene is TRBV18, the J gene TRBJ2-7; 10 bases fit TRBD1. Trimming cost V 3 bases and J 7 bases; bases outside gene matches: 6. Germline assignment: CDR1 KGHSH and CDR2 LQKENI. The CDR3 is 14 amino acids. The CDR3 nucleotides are TGTGCCAGCTCACCCAGACAGGGGGCTGAAGAGCAGTACTTC. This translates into CASSPRQGAEEQYF.

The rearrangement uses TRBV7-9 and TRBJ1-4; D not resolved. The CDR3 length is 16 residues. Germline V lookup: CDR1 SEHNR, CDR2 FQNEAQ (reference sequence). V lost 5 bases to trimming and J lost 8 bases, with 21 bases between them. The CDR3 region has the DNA TGTGCCAGCAGCCTACTCCGTTCCGCGTCTCCGGAAAAACTGTTTTTT. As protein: CASSLLRSASPEKLFF.

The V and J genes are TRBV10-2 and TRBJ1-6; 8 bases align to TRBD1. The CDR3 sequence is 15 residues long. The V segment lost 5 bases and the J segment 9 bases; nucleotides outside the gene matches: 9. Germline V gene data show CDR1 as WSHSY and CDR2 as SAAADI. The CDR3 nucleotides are TGCGCCAGCAGTCAATCGGACAGGGTTCGTTCACCCCTCCACTTT. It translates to CASSQSDRVRSPLHF.

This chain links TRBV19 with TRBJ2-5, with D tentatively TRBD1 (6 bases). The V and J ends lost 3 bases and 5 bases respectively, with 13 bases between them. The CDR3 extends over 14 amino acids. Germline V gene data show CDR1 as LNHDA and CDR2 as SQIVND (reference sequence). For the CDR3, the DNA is TGTGCCAGTAGTATTTCAGGGACACTCGAGACCCAGTACTTC. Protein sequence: CASSISGTLETQYF.

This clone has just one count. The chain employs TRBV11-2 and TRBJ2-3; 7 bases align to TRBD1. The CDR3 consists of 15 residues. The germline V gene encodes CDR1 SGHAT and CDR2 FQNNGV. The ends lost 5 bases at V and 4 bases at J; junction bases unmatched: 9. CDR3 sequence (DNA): TGTGCCAGCAGCCCGGGACAGCTCTTACCAGATACGCAGTATTTT. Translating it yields CASSPGQLLPDTQYF.

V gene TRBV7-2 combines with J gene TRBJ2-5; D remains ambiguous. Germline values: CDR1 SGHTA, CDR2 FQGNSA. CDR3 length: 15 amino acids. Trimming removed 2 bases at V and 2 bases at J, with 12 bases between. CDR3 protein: CASSLSQLFQETQYF. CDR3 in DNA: TGTGCCAGCAGCTTATCACAGTTATTTCAAGAGACCCAGTACTTC.

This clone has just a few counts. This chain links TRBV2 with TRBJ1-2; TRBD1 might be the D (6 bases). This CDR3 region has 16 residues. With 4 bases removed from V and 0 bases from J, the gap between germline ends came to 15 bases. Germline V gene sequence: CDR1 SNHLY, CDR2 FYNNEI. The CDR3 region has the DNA TGTGCCAGCAGTGGCCGTAGGGACATTACTAACTATGGCTACACCTTC. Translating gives CASSGRRDITNYGYTF.

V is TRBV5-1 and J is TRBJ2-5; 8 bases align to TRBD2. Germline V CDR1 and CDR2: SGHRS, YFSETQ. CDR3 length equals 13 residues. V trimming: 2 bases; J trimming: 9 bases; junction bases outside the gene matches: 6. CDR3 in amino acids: CASSFGGGRPQYF. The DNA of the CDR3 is TGCGCCAGCAGCTTCGGCGGGGGGAGGCCCCAGTACTTC.

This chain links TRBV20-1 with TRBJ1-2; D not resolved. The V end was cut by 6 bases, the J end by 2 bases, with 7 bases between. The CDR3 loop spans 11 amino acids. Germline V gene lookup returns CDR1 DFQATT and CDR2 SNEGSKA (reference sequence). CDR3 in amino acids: CSAVGNYGYTF. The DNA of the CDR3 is TGCAGTGCCGTCGGGAACTATGGCTACACCTTC.